The TCR beta chain described here comes from a study of cytomegalovirus exposure and HLA in healthy donors. Study-wide findings and caveats: CMV serostatus was the only recorded immune exposure for donors. About 87% or about 30% of the time was how often most TCR beta V segments were productive, according to an earlier analysis.

Germline CDR1 MNHNS, CDR2 SASEGT. The length of the CDR3 is 15 residues. V dropped 4 bases and J dropped 0 bases, with 10 bases sitting between them. With 60 Vbeta and 13 Jbeta primers, the PCR was carried out. In the source study's methods: Among the unique TCR beta chains that a later analysis counted, about 85 million in all, roughly 11 million were shared. Assay: immunoSEQ multiplex PCR; the TCRdb copy retains only in-frame clones and omits some. That table gives V, J and clone size, and the DNA gave D and trimming. The sample includes around 96,000 clones, around 74% of them seen just once. This clone appeared once. Antigen specificity is unknown.

What was sequenced was PBMCs. The source is a man aged 25-40 years in good health and CMV-seropositive. The chain joins TRBV6-1 to TRBJ1-3, with D hard to call. CDR3 nucleotide sequence: TGTGCCAGCAGTGGGACTCATTCCTCTGGAAACACCATATATTTT. Its translation is CASSGTHSSGNTIYF.